Listed here is a single TCR beta chain. Employing constant-segment primers, 5'RACE generated TCR alpha and TCR beta cDNA libraries bearing sample barcodes and UMIs. One entry per CDR3 protein results from TCRdb running MiXCR on the 5' RACE reads. The sample gives around 300,000 distinct CDR3 sequences, about a sixth of which show up once; 23% is in the top ten. This specimen belongs to a study of T-cell memory formation after mild COVID-19. This sequence was found in a man in his late teens or twenties who had mild COVID-19 (a few samples of this study predate the infection). Cell type and time point are not known. The sequencing sample was made of PBMCs or a T cell subset sorted from them (not recorded which).

CDR3 amino acids: CASSLPGARETQYF. Written as DNA, the CDR3 is TGTGCCAGCAGCTTACCAGGGGCCCGGGAGACCCAGTACTTC. The V gene is TRBV7-9, the J gene TRBJ2-5, with a possible D match to TRBD1 (6 bases). The CDR3 has 14 amino acids. CDR1 and CDR2 from the germline V gene are SEHNR and FQNEAQ (reference sequence). V gave up 2 bases and J gave up 5 bases, with 12 bases separating them.